This entry lists 20 T cell receptor beta chains sequenced from one sample in a study of cytomegalovirus exposure and HLA in healthy donors. The PCR used 60 Vbeta and 13 Jbeta primers. Only in-frame clones appear in the TCRdb table, and some are missing; sequencing was by immunoSEQ multiplex PCR. Of more than 55,000 clones listed, approximately 80% were seen once; the top ten hold more than 1.5%. Sequencing was carried out using PBMCs. The receptor source for this set is a human donor in good health.

For this clone: The sample holds other DNA sequences that translate to the same CDR3. The rearrangement links TRBV4-3 to TRBJ1-1; D uncertain. Germline V CDR1 and CDR2: LGHNA, YSLEER. The germline V and J ends were trimmed by 1 base and 1 base, with 4 bases remaining between them. This CDR3 region has 13 residues. CDR3 sequence: CASSQGQNTEAFF. As DNA, the CDR3 is TGCGCCAGCAGCCAAGGGCAGAACACTGAAGCTTTCTTT.

The chain uses TRBV30 and TRBJ1-5; D call uncertain. Germline CDR1 GTSNPN, CDR2 SVGIG (reference sequence). This CDR3 has 13 residues. V lost 0 bases to trimming and J lost 3 bases, with 6 bases between them. The CDR3 region is CAWSVRVNQPQHF. The CDR3 bases are TGTGCCTGGAGTGTCCGGGTCAATCAGCCCCAGCATTTT.

This chain joins TRBV5-1 and TRBJ2-1; 11 bases are a match to TRBD1. CDR1 and CDR2 (germline): SGHRS, YFSETQ. The CDR3 contains 15 residues. The ends lost 5 bases at V and 4 bases at J; junction bases unmatched: 5. The CDR3 DNA reads as TGCGCCAGCAGTGCCGGACAGGGGGCTTACAATGAGCAGTTCTTC. It translates to CASSAGQGAYNEQFF.

The genes are TRBV4-2 and TRBJ2-7; D remains unclear. V was pared by 4 bases and J by 0 bases, with 13 bases between. From germline, CDR1 is LGHNA and CDR2 YNFKEQ. This CDR3 has 15 amino acids. The CDR3 coding sequence is TGTGCCAGCAGCCGTAGCCGACTGTCCTCCTACGAGCAGTACTTC. This sequence encodes CASSRSRLSSYEQYF.

The V call is TRBV2, the J call TRBJ2-3; 9 bases map to TRBD1. The CDR3 has 17 amino acids. The germline V gene encodes CDR1 SNHLY and CDR2 FYNNEI. V dropped 6 bases and J dropped 1; count of bases not matched to a gene: 11. The CDR3 spells CASSGTGWTRRTDTQYF. For the CDR3, the DNA is TGTGCCAGCAGCGGGACAGGGTGGACTCGTCGCACAGATACGCAGTATTTT.

The chain links TRBV4-2 to TRBJ1-1; 9 bases map to TRBD1. The V gene end was trimmed by 3 bases and the J gene end by 5 bases; junction bases not matched to a gene: 7. CDR1 is LGHNA, CDR2 YNFKEQ, per germline. This CDR3 contains 15 residues. The CDR3 sequence: CASSHTTGGFTEAFF. DNA of the CDR3: TGTGCCAGCAGCCACACGACAGGGGGTTTTACTGAAGCTTTCTTT.

This clone was counted between two and nine times. CDR3 in DNA: TGTGCCAGCTTACAGACAATGAGCTATGGCTACACCTTC. This codes for CASLQTMSYGYTF. The genes are TRBV2 and TRBJ1-2; no firm D call. Germline values: CDR1 SNHLY, CDR2 FYNNEI. The CDR3 is made up of 13 amino acids. V was cut by 8 bases and J by 4 bases, with 14 bases left in between.

The rearrangement uses TRBV30 and TRBJ2-3, with D possibly matching TRBD2 (6 bases). Germline CDR1 reads GTSNPN; CDR2 reads SVGIG (reference sequence). V lost 5 bases and J lost 3, with 12 bases in between. The CDR3 is 13 amino acids. The CDR3 sequence is CAWGGSGTDTQYF. The CDR3 DNA reads TGTGCCTGGGGAGGGTCCGGAACAGATACGCAGTATTTT.

The rearrangement uses TRBV6-1 and TRBJ1-3; tentative D call: TRBD1 (5 bases). The germline V and J ends were trimmed by 6 bases and 2 bases, with 11 bases remaining between them. Germline V lookup: CDR1 MNHNS, CDR2 SASEGT. The CDR3 is 14 residues long. CDR3 residues: CASSLSGTGNTIYF. The DNA of the CDR3 is TGTGCCAGCAGCCTGTCAGGGACTGGAAACACCATATATTTT.

The chain uses TRBV6-1 and TRBJ1-2; TRBD1 agrees at 7 bases. There are 13 residues in the CDR3. Germline assignment: CDR1 MNHNS and CDR2 SASEGT. V gave up 4 bases and J gave up 8 bases; unmatched junction bases: 7. CDR3 nucleotides: TGTGCCAGCAGTGCACAGGGGCGATGGGGCTACACCTTC. Protein sequence: CASSAQGRWGYTF.

This sequence joins TRBV14 and TRBJ2-7; 8 nucleotides align to TRBD1. The V gene end was trimmed by 1 base and the J gene end by 5 bases; junction bases not matched to a gene: 1. The CDR3 covers 13 residues. The V gene's germline CDR1 is SGHDN and CDR2 FVKESK. This chain's CDR3 is CASSQAGGNEQYF. The DNA of the CDR3 is TGTGCCAGCAGCCAAGCAGGGGGCAACGAGCAGTACTTC.

The chain recombines TRBV6-5 with TRBJ2-1; D not resolved. Deletions cut 5 bases from V and 0 bases from J, with 5 bases between. CDR1 is MNHEY, CDR2 SVGAGI, per germline. The CDR3 runs to 13 residues. Here the CDR3 DNA reads TGTGCCAGCAGTCGCAGCTCCTACAATGAGCAGTTCTTC. Translating gives CASSRSSYNEQFF.

CDR3 loop: CASSLDGDPAYEQYF. The CDR3 nucleotides are TGCGCCAGCAGCTTGGACGGAGACCCAGCCTACGAGCAGTACTTC. The chain joins TRBV5-1 to TRBJ2-7, with D unresolved. The V end was cut by 0 bases, the J end by 2 bases, with 12 bases between. Per the germline V gene, CDR1 is SGHRS and CDR2 is YFSETQ. The CDR3 is 15 residues long.

This rearrangement joins TRBV6-5 to TRBJ1-1; D perhaps matches TRBD1 (6 bases). Trimming shortened V by 5 bases and J by 3 bases, and 16 bases separated the two germline ends. The CDR3 spans 15 residues. Germline CDR1 reads MNHEY; CDR2 reads SVGAGI. This CDR3 reads CASSPRTARYTEAFF. In nucleotides, the CDR3 is TGTGCCAGCAGTCCGCGGACAGCCAGGTACACTGAAGCTTTCTTT.

This chain uses TRBV5-1 with TRBJ2-2; 9 nucleotides line up with TRBD1. CDR1 is SGHRS, CDR2 YFSETQ, per germline. V dropped 0 bases and J dropped 6; count of bases not matched to a gene: 3. This CDR3 has 15 amino acids. CDR3 loop: CASSLADRGSGELFF. CDR3 nucleotides: TGCGCCAGCAGCTTGGCGGACAGGGGATCCGGGGAGCTGTTTTTT.

The chain joins TRBV5-1 to TRBJ1-1; no firm D call. From germline, CDR1 is SGHRS and CDR2 YFSETQ. The V and J ends lost 0 bases and 0 bases respectively, with 6 bases between them. CDR3 length: 14 residues. In nucleotides, the CDR3 is TGCGCCAGCAGCTTGGGTCAGATGAACACTGAAGCTTTCTTT. Its translation: CASSLGQMNTEAFF. Variable domain in full (rest from reference TRBV5-1 and TRBJ1-1): KAGVTQTPRYLIKTRGQQVTLSCSPISGHRSVSWYQQTPGQGLQFLFEYFSETQRNKGNFPGRFSGRQFSNSRSEMNVSTLELGDSALYLCASSLGQMNTEAFFGQGTRLTVV.

There are a few counts of this clone. The rearrangement joins TRBV2 to TRBJ2-7; TRBD2 is a possible D gene (5 bases). This CDR3 has 12 amino acids. V was cut by 4 bases and J by 4 bases, with 8 bases left in between. Looked up from germline, CDR1 is SNHLY and CDR2 is FYNNEI. The CDR3 here is CASSVRDYEQYF. CDR3 nucleotides: TGTGCCAGCAGTGTGAGGGATTACGAGCAGTACTTC.

V gene TRBV9 combines with J gene TRBJ2-7; D possibly corresponds to TRBD1 (6 bases). CDR1 and CDR2 from the germline V gene are SGDLS and YYNGEE. This CDR3 has 14 amino acids. V was clipped by 0 bases and J by 3 bases, with 10 bases between them. The DNA of the CDR3 is TGTGCCAGCAGCGTAGCGAGCAGGGGCTACGAGCAGTACTTC. It yields the protein CASSVASRGYEQYF.

Comments on this clone: No conserved phenylalanine or tryptophan is present at the end of the CDR3, so a read error is the likely explanation. The limits of the CDR3 on the DNA are not certain, so only TCRdb's listed CDR3 is given. The chain has TRBV4-2 and TRBJ2-7; the table's D call, TRBD2, was not checked against the DNA. The germline gives CDR1 LGHNA, CDR2 YNFKEQ. Counting both end residues, the CDR3 totals 13 amino acids. CDR3 residues: CASSQGLAGDVLL.

The V call is TRBV5-4, the J call TRBJ2-7, with a weak D call TRBD2 (6 bases). CDR3 length: 16 amino acids. V lost 4 bases to trimming and J lost 0 bases, with 17 bases between them. Per germline, CDR1 SGHNT and CDR2 YYREEE (reference sequence). CDR3 nucleotides: TGTGCCAGCAGCCTCGGGACTGCCCCGAGCTCCTACGAGCAGTACTTC. It yields the protein CASSLGTAPSSYEQYF. The variable domain in full, with the rest retrieved from reference TRBV5-4 and TRBJ2-7, is ETGVTQSPTHLIKTRGQQVTLRCSSQSGHNTVSWYQQALGQGPQFIFQYYREEENGRGNFPPRFSGLQFPNYSSELNVNALELDDSALYLCASSLGTAPSSYEQYFGPGTRLTVT.